This entry lists 27 T cell receptor beta chains sequenced from one sample in a study of regulatory T cells in long-lasting Graves disease. The time point was: newly diagnosed GD, antithyroid drugs for less than 3 months. The TCR library was made from RNA that had been extracted from PBMCs in TRIzol. Combining iRepertoire HTBI primers with Arm-PCR of CDR3 regions, the authors built TCR beta libraries. TCRdb re-called the multiplex PCR reads with MiXCR, one entry per CDR3 protein. The table lists approximately 540,000 distinct CDR3 sequences, more than 10% of them singletons. The sample was also linked to a second study, of T cells in Graves' hyperthyroidism and ophthalmopathy.

The sample here was peripheral blood mononuclear cells (PBMCs), taken at new diagnosis, from a patient treated with antithyroid drugs. Receptor source: a woman in her 30s with Graves disease.

This clonotype has at least ten counts. The V gene is TRBV28, the J gene TRBJ2-7, with 7 bases matching TRBD2. This CDR3 has 15 amino acids. Trimming at V came to 5 bases and at J to 2 bases, leaving 9 bases not matched to a gene. Germline values: CDR1 MDHEN, CDR2 SYDVKM. The CDR3 loop reads CASSPGTNRPYEQYF. CDR3 DNA: TGTGCCAGCAGTCCCGGGACTAACCGTCCCTACGAGCAGTACTTC. Full variable domain (missing parts from reference TRBV28 and TRBJ2-7): DVKVTQSSRYLVKRTGEKVFLECVQDMDHENMFWYRQDPGLGLRLIYFSYDVKMKEKGDIPEGYSVSREKKERFSLILESASTNQTSMYLCASSPGTNRPYEQYFGPGTRLTVT.

This clonotype has a count of ten or more. CDR3 sequence reads: CASRVSSGSNEQFF. CDR3 sequence (DNA): TGTGCCAGCAGGGTTTCATCAGGGTCCAATGAGCAGTTCTTC. This rearrangement joins TRBV12-3 or TRBV12-4 to TRBJ2-1; possible D gene TRBD1, 5 bases. The CDR3 has 14 residues. V was shortened by 6 bases and J by 6 bases, with 15 bases between the two germline ends.

This clonotype was counted at least ten times. The junction departs from germline at one end; a sequencing error may be responsible. The V and J genes are TRBV5-1 and TRBJ2-6; D remains unclear. The CDR3 consists of 13 residues. Germline loops: CDR1 SGHRS, CDR2 YFSETQ. CDR3 DNA sequence: TGTGCCAGCAGCTTACCTGGGGCCAACGTCCTGACTTTC. Translated: CASSLPGANVLTF.

This clonotype was observed at least ten times. This rearrangement joins TRBV20-1 to TRBJ2-2; a weak D match, TRBD2 (6 bases). Trimming took 0 bases from V and 4 from J, leaving 12 bases between them. The CDR3 totals 15 residues. The germline V gene has CDR1 DFQATT and CDR2 SNEGSKA (reference sequence). The CDR3 region is CSARDVAGSTGELFF. CDR3 bases: TGCAGTGCTAGAGATGTGGCGGGAAGCACCGGGGAGCTGTTTTTT.

This clonotype was detected many times. The chain employs TRBV10-3 and TRBJ1-5; TRBD1 is a possible D gene (5 bases). Germline V gene data show CDR1 as ENHRY and CDR2 as SYGVKD. The CDR3 runs to 14 residues. V lost 0 bases to trimming and J lost 7 bases, with 10 bases between them. The CDR3 is CAISESSGGQPQHF. CDR3 nucleotide sequence: TGTGCCATCAGTGAGTCGTCGGGGGGACAGCCCCAGCATTTT.

The genes are TRBV5-8 and TRBJ2-3, with TRBD2 matching over 16 bases. The closer fit of TRBJ2-5 to the DNA end suggests the J call may be wrong. The CDR3 covers 17 residues. Germline CDR1 SGHTS, CDR2 YDEGEE. CDR3 sequence reads: CASSPGLAGGPSETQYF. DNA for the CDR3: TGTGCCAGCAGCCCGGGACTAGCGGGAGGGCCGTCGGAGACCCAGTACTTC.

CDR3 loop: CASSPDSFAYEQYF. DNA of the CDR3: TGTGCCAGCAGCCCGGACAGTTTTGCCTACGAGCAGTACTTC. The chain couples TRBV2 to TRBJ2-7; tentative D call: TRBD1 (6 bases). The CDR3 is 14 amino acids. V was cut by 6 bases and J by 2 bases, with 14 bases left in between. Germline V gene data show CDR1 as SNHLY and CDR2 as FYNNEI.

This clonotype was picked up many times. This chain uses TRBV10-3 with TRBJ1-3; D is unresolved. The ends were cut back, 4 bases at V and 2 bases at J, with 6 bases in the middle. CDR1 is ENHRY, CDR2 SYGVKD, per germline. This CDR3 is built from 13 residues. CDR3 loop: CAISGVAGNTIYF. The DNA of the CDR3 is TGTGCCATCAGTGGAGTGGCTGGAAACACCATATATTTT.

This clonotype was seen repeatedly, ten times or more. The chain has TRBV20-1 and TRBJ1-2; D gene ambiguous. The V end was cut by 5 bases, the J end by 0 bases, with 13 bases between. The CDR3 is 14 amino acids. CDR1 DFQATT and CDR2 SNEGSKA come from the germline V gene (reference sequence). CDR3 bases: TGCAGTGCTTCCGACGGAAACTCTAACTATGGCTACACCTTC. Encoded protein: CSASDGNSNYGYTF.

The genes are TRBV11-2 and TRBJ2-3; 8 bases match TRBD1. The CDR3 sequence is 15 residues long. V trimming: 5 bases; J trimming: 4 bases; junction bases outside the gene matches: 8. Germline CDR1 and CDR2: SGHAT and FQNNGV. CDR3 loop: CASSPDRGAADTQYF. For the CDR3, the DNA is TGTGCCAGCAGCCCCGACAGGGGAGCTGCAGATACGCAGTATTTT.

The genes are TRBV6-2 or TRBV6-3 and TRBJ1-2, with D perhaps matching TRBD1 (5 bases). With 5 bases removed from V and 4 bases from J, the gap between germline ends came to 8 bases. The CDR3 contains 12 residues. Germline CDR1 reads MNHEY; CDR2 reads SVGEGT. The CDR3 sequence is CASSPDTYGYTF. CDR3 sequence (DNA): TGTGCCAGCAGTCCGGACACCTATGGCTACACCTTC.

The chain is built from TRBV7-9 and TRBJ2-1; 8 nucleotides match TRBD2. After removal of 6 bases from V and 0 bases from J, the junction contained 7 bases not matched to a gene. Looked up from germline, CDR1 is SEHNR and CDR2 is FQNEAQ (reference sequence). CDR3 length: 16 residues. The CDR3 region is CASSRSGASSYNEQFF. The CDR3 nucleotides read TGTGCCAGCAGTCGTAGCGGGGCGAGCTCCTACAATGAGCAGTTCTTC.

The chain carries TRBV24-1 and TRBJ1-1, with 7 positions matching TRBD1. Per the germline V gene, CDR1 is KGHDR and CDR2 is SFDVKD. After removal of 5 bases from V and 5 bases from J, the junction contained 10 bases not matched to a gene. CDR3 size: 15 residues. CDR3 coding DNA: TGTGCCACCAGTGCCGCCAGGGGGGGCAAGACTGAAGCTTTCTTT. This codes for CATSAARGGKTEAFF.

This clonotype occurred a few times. V usage is TRBV4-2 and J usage is TRBJ2-5; 9 bases fit TRBD2. Germline V CDR1 and CDR2: LGHNA, YNFKEQ. J was trimmed by 4 bases and V by 0 bases; bases with no gene match: 15. This CDR3 comprises 19 residues. The CDR3 region has the DNA TGTGCCAGCAGCCAAGATCCATTCGATTTAGCGGGAGTAAGAGAGACCCAGTACTTC. It encodes CASSQDPFDLAGVRETQYF.

This clonotype was recorded many times. The gene calls are TRBV5-1 and TRBJ1-3, with D hard to call. Trimming shortened V by 2 bases and J by 0 bases, and 9 bases separated the two germline ends. Germline CDR1 is SGHRS and CDR2 is YFSETQ. CDR3 length: 15 residues. For the CDR3, the DNA is TGCGCCAGCAGCTTTGACGGAAGCTCTGGAAACACCATATATTTT. Its protein is CASSFDGSSGNTIYF.

V usage is TRBV16 and J usage is TRBJ2-1, with TRBD2 identical over 7 bases. CDR3 length: 19 amino acids. V lost 1 base and J lost 4; bases outside the gene matches: 16. Germline CDR1 is KGHSY and CDR2 is FQNENV. This CDR3 reads CASSQLPNKAGLFYNEQFF. CDR3 coding DNA: TGTGCCAGCAGCCAATTGCCCAACAAAGCGGGACTTTTTTACAATGAGCAGTTCTTC.

The chain combines TRBV4-3 with TRBJ1-4; D is perhaps TRBD1 (5 bases). V lost 0 bases, J lost 8 bases, and 22 bases lay in between. Germline V lookup: CDR1 LGHNA, CDR2 YSLEER. The length of the CDR3 is 18 residues. CDR3 DNA sequence: TGCGCCAGCAGCCAAGACCCACTAGGGGCTTCATTAGGAGAAAAACTGTTTTTT. Translated: CASSQDPLGASLGEKLFF.

This clonotype is a singleton in its sample. A read error is possible here, since a much larger clone lies one base away. This rearrangement joins TRBV11-2 to TRBJ1-2; TRBD1 matches 9 bases. Germline-derived CDR1 and CDR2 are SGHAT and FQNNGV. V lost 4 bases, J lost 7 bases, and 10 bases stayed unmatched. The CDR3 consists of 15 residues. The CDR3 DNA sequence: TGTGCCAGCAGCTCCCGGGACAGGGTATGGAGTGGCTACACCTTC. This sequence encodes CASSSRDRVWSGYTF. Full variable domain (outside the CDR3, taken from reference TRBV11-2 and TRBJ1-2): EAGVAQSPRYKIIEKRQSVAFWCNPISGHATLYWYQQILGQGPKLLIQFQNNGVVDDSQLPKDRFSAERLKGVDSTLKIQPAKLEDSAVYLCASSSRDRVWSGYTFGSGTRLTVV.

This chain joins TRBV7-9 and TRBJ2-3; the D gene is possibly TRBD1 (5 bases). Germline CDR1 is SEHNR and CDR2 is FQNEAQ (reference sequence). The V gene lost 3 bases and the J gene lost 0 bases, with 13 bases spanning the gap. This CDR3 is 16 amino acids long. CDR3 amino acids: CASSFFSQASTDTQYF. The CDR3 DNA reads TGTGCCAGCAGCTTCTTTTCACAGGCCAGCACAGATACGCAGTATTTT.

In this sample, this clonotype turned up many times. The rearrangement joins TRBV4-1 to TRBJ1-2; 9 nucleotides agree with TRBD1. The CDR3 has 15 amino acids. The germline CDR1 and CDR2 sequences are MGHRA and YSYEKL. The V segment lost 2 bases and the J segment 7 bases; nucleotides outside the gene matches: 8. CDR3 residues: CASSQSTGTGIGYTF. The CDR3 DNA reads TGCGCCAGCAGCCAATCAACCGGGACAGGGATTGGCTACACCTTC.

This clonotype was counted ten times or more. The J gene is TRBJ1-1, the V gene TRBV6-5, with D unclear. V lost 2 bases to trimming and J lost 11 bases, with 21 bases between them. This CDR3 comprises 15 residues. CDR1 and CDR2 from the germline V gene are MNHEY and SVGAGI. This CDR3 reads CASSYVRMGSRIAFF. The CDR3 nucleotides read TGTGCCAGCAGTTACGTCCGAATGGGGAGCCGGATTGCTTTCTTT.

The CDR3 sequence: CASSLDLSGKTQYF. CDR3 nucleotide sequence: TGTGCCAGCAGCCTGGACCTGTCGGGAAAGACCCAGTACTTC. V gene TRBV9 combines with J gene TRBJ2-5; tentatively, D is TRBD2 (5 bases). The CDR3 has 14 residues. V was cut by 4 bases and J by 6 bases, with 16 bases left in between. Germline assignment: CDR1 SGDLS and CDR2 YYNGEE.

Many counts were recorded for this clonotype. This chain links TRBV11-3 with TRBJ2-1, with TRBD2 identical over 7 bases. The CDR3 runs 17 residues. CDR1 is SGHNT, CDR2 YENEEA, per germline. Germline trimming cut 4 bases from V and 7 bases from J; bases unmatched to any gene: 16. In DNA form, the CDR3 reads TGTGCCAGCAGCTCCAGCTGGGGCGGCGGGAGAACTAATGAGCAGTTCTTC. Amino acid sequence: CASSSSWGGGRTNEQFF.

This clonotype was detected only a few times. DNA for the CDR3: TGTGCCAGCAGCTTTATGTTGCAGCCCCAGCATTTT. Amino acid sequence: CASSFMLQPQHF. This chain uses TRBV7-9 with TRBJ1-5; D not certain. The germline V and J ends were trimmed by 3 bases and 7 bases, with 7 bases remaining between them. The CDR3 consists of 12 residues. Germline CDR1 and CDR2: SEHNR and FQNEAQ (reference sequence).

This clonotype was observed a handful of times. The V call is TRBV12-3 or TRBV12-4, the J call TRBJ1-5; 8 bases align to TRBD1. This CDR3 has 14 residues. The ends lost 7 bases at V and 1 base at J; junction bases unmatched: 3. DNA of the CDR3: TGTGCCAGCAATAACAGGGGGAGCAATCAGCCCCAGCATTTT. It specifies CASNNRGSNQPQHF.

This clonotype was counted many times. The V gene is TRBV10-3, the J gene TRBJ1-1; D uncertain. V lost 0 bases, J lost 7 bases, and 12 bases lay in between. CDR1 is ENHRY and CDR2 is SYGVKD in the germline V gene. CDR3 length equals 14 residues. CDR3 sequence (DNA): TGTGCCATCAGTGAGTCCAAACAACAGAATGAAGCTTTCTTT. Translation gives CAISESKQQNEAFF.

As regards this clonotype: A far larger clone is a single base away, which makes a read error likely. This chain connects TRBV11-2 to TRBJ2-1, with D unresolved. Deletions cut 4 bases from V and 10 bases from J, with 17 bases between. The germline gives CDR1 SGHAT, CDR2 FQNNGV. CDR3 size: 14 residues. The CDR3 sequence: CASSSYRYSYEQFF. The CDR3 nucleotides are TGTGCCAGCAGCTCGTACCGGTACTCCTACGAGCAGTTCTTC.